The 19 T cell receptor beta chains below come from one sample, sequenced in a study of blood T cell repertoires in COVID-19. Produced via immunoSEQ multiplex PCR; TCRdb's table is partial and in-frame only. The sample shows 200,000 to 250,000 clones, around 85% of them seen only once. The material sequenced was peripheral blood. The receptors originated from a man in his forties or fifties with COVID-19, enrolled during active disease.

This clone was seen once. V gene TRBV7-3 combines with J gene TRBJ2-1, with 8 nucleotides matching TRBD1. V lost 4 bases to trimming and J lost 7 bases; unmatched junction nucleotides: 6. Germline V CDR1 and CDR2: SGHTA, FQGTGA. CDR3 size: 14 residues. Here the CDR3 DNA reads TGTGCCAGCAGCTCCGGACAGGGATGGAATGAGCAGTTCTTC. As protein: CASSSGQGWNEQFF.

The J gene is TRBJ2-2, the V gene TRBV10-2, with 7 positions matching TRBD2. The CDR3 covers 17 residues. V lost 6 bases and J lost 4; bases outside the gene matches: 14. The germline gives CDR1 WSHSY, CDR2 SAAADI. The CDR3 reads CASRPRGAGDLTGELFF. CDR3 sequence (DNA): TGCGCCAGCAGACCCCGTGGGGCGGGGGACCTCACCGGGGAGCTGTTTTTT.

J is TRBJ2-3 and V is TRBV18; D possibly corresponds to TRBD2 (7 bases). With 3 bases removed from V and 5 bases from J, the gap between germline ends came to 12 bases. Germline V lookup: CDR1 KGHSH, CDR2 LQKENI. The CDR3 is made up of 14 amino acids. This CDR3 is CASSPSGGQDTQYF. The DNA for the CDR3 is TGTGCCAGCTCACCGTCGGGGGGCCAAGATACGCAGTATTTT.

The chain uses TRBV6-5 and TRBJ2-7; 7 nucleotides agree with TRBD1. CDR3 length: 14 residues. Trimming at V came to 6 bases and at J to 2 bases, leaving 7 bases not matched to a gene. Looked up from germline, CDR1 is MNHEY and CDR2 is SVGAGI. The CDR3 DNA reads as TGTGCCAGCAGACCCCCGGGACAGCCCTACGAGCAGTACTTC. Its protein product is CASRPPGQPYEQYF.

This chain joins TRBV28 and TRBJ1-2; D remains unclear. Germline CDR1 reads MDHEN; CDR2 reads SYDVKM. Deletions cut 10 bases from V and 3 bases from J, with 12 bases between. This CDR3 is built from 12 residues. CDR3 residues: CATDGRDYGYTF. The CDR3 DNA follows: TGTGCCACCGACGGGAGGGACTATGGCTACACCTTC.

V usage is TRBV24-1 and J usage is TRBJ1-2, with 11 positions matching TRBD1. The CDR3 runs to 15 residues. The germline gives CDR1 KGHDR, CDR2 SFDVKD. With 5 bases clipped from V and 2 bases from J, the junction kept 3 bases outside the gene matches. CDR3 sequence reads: CATSAWTGGNYGYTF. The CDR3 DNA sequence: TGTGCCACCAGTGCCTGGACAGGGGGCAACTATGGCTACACCTTC.

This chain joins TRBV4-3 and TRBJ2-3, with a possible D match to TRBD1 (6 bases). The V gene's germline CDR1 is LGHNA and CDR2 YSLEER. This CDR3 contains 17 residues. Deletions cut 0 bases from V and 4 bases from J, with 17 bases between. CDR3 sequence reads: CASSQDPRDISADTQYF. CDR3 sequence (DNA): TGCGCCAGCAGCCAAGACCCTCGGGACATCTCGGCAGATACGCAGTATTTT.

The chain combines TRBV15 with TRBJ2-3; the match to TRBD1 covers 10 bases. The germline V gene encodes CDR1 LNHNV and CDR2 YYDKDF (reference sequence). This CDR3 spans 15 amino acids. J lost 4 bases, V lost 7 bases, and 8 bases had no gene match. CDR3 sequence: CATKRDRGMPDTQYF. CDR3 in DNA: TGTGCCACCAAAAGGGACAGGGGAATGCCAGATACGCAGTATTTT. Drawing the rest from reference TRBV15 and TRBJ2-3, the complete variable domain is DAMVIQNPRYQVTQFGKPVTLSCSQTLNHNVMYWYQQKSSQAPKLLFHYYDKDFNNEADTPDNFQSRRPNTSFCFLDIRSPGLGDTAMYLCATKRDRGMPDTQYFGPGTRLTVL.

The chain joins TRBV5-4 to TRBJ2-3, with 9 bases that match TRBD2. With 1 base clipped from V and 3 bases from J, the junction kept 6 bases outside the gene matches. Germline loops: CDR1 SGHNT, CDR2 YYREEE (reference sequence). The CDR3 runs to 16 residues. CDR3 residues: CASSLQAGGHTDTQYF. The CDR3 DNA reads TGTGCCAGCAGCTTGCAAGCGGGGGGACATACAGATACGCAGTATTTT.

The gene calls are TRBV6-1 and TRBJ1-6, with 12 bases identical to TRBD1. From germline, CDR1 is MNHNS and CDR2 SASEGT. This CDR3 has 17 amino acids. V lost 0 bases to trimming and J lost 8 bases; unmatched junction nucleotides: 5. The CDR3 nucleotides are TGTGCCAGCAGTGAAGCCCCGGGACAGGGGGCGGATTCACCCCTCCACTTT. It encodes CASSEAPGQGADSPLHF.

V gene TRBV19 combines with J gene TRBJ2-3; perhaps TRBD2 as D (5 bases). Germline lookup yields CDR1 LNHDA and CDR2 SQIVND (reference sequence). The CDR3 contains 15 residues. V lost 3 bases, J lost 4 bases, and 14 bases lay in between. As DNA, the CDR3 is TGTGCCAGTAGTATCAACGGGGTCACAGCAGATACGCAGTATTTT. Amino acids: CASSINGVTADTQYF. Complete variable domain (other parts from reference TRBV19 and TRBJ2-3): DGGITQSPKYLFRKEGQNVTLSCEQNLNHDAMYWYRQDPGQGLRLIYYSQIVNDFQKGDIAEGYSVSREKKESFPLTVTSAQKNPTAFYLCASSINGVTADTQYFGPGTRLTVL.

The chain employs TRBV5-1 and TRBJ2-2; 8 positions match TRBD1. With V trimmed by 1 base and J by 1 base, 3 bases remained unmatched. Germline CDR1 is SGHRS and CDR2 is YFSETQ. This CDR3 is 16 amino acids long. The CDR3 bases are TGCGCCAGCAGCTTGATGGACAGGGTGAACACCGGGGAGCTGTTTTTT. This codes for CASSLMDRVNTGELFF.

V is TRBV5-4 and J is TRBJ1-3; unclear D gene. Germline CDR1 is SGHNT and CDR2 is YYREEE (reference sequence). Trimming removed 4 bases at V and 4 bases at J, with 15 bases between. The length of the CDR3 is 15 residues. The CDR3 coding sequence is TGTGCCAGCAGCCCCGAGGGAGGGAGAGGAAACACCATATATTTT. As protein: CASSPEGGRGNTIYF.

The CDR3 loop reads CASGPGGSNEKLFF. In DNA, the CDR3 is TGTGCTAGTGGTCCAGGGGGCTCTAATGAAAAACTGTTTTTT. V gene TRBV12-5 combines with J gene TRBJ1-4, with 8 bases lining up with TRBD1. CDR3 length: 14 amino acids. The V segment lost 5 bases and the J segment 3 bases; nucleotides outside the gene matches: 2. CDR1 and CDR2 (germline): LGHNT, FRNRAP. The entire variable domain, with the rest obtained from reference TRBV12-5 and TRBJ1-4, is as follows: DARVTQTPRHKVTEMGQEVTMRCQPILGHNTVFWYRQTMMQGLELLAYFRNRAPLDDSGMPKDRFSAEMPDATLATLKIQPSEPRDSAVYFCASGPGGSNEKLFFGSGTQLSVL.

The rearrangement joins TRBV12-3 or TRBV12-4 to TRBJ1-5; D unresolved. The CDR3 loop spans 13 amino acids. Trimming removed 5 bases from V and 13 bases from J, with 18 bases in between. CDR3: CASSPNALAGQHF. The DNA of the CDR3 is TGTGCCAGCAGTCCGAATGCGCTGGCAGGTCAGCATTTT.

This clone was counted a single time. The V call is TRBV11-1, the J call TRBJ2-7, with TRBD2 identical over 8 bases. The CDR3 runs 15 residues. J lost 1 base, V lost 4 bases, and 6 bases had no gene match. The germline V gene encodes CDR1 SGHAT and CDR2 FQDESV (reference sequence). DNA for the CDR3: TGTGCCAGCAGCTCCGGGACTAGTTTATCCTACGAGCAGTACTTC. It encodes CASSSGTSLSYEQYF.

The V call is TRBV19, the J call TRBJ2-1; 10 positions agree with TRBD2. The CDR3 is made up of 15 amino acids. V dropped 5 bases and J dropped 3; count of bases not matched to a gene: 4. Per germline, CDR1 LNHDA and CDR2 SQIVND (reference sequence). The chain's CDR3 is CASSWKRGGYNEQFF. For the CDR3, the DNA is TGTGCCAGTAGTTGGAAGCGGGGGGGCTACAATGAGCAGTTCTTC.

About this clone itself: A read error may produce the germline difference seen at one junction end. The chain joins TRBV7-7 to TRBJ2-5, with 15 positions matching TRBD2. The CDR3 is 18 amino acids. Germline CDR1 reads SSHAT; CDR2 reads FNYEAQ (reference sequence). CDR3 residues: CASSRGLAGGFTQETQYF. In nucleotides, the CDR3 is TGTGCTAGCAGCCGTGGACTAGCGGGGGGGTTTACTCAAGAGACCCAGTACTTC.

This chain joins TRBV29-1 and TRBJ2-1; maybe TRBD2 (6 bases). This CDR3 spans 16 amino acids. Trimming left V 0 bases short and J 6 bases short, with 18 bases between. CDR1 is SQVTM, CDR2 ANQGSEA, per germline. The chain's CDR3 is CSVEDRGERTGNEQFF. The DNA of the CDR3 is TGCAGCGTTGAAGATCGCGGGGAAAGAACCGGCAATGAGCAGTTCTTC.